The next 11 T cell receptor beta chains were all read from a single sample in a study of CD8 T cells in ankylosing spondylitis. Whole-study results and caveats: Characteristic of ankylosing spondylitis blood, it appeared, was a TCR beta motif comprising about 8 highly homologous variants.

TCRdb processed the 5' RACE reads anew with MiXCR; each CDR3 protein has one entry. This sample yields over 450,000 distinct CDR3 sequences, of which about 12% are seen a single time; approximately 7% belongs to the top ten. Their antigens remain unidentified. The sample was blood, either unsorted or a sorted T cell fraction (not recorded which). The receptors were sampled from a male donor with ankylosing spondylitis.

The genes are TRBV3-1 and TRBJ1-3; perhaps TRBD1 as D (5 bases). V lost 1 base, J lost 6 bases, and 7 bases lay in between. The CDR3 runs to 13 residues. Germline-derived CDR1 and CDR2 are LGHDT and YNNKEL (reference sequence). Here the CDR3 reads CASSQAQANTIYF. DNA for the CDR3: TGTGCCAGCAGCCAAGCACAGGCAAACACCATATATTTT.

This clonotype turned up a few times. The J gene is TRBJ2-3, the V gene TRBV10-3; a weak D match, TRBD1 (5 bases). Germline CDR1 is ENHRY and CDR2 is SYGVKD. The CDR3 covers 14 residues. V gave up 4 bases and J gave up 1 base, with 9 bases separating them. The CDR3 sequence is CAISVDSRTDTQYF. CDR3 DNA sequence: TGTGCCATCAGTGTCGACAGCCGCACAGATACGCAGTATTTT.

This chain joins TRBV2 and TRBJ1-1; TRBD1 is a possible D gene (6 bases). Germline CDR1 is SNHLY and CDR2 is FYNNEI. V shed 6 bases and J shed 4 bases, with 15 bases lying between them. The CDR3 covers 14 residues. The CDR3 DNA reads TGTGCCAGCAGACAGGACAGCCCGGGCACTGAAGCTTTCTTT. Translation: CASRQDSPGTEAFF.

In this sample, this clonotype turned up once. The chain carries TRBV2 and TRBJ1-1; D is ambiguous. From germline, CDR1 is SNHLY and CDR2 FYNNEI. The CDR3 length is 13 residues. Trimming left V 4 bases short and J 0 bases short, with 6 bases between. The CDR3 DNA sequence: TGTGCCAGCAGTGTGAACTTGAACACTGAAGCTTTCTTT. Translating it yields CASSVNLNTEAFF.

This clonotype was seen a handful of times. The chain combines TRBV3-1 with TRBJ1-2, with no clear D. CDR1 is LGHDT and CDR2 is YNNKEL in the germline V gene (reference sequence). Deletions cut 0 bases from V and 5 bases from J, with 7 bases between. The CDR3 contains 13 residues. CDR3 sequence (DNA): TGTGCCAGCAGCCAAGAAGGCCAGTATGGCTACACCTTC. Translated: CASSQEGQYGYTF. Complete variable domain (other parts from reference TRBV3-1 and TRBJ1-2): DTAVSQTPKYLVTQMGNDKSIKCEQNLGHDTMYWYKQDSKKFLKIMFSYNNKELIINETVPNRFSPKSPDKAHLNLHINSLELGDSAVYFCASSQEGQYGYTFGSGTRLTVV.

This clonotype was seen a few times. The CDR3 protein is CASSGMLGSDQPQHF. DNA of the CDR3: TGTGCCAGCAGCGGAATGTTGGGGTCCGATCAGCCCCAGCATTTT. This rearrangement joins TRBV7-2 to TRBJ1-5; no definite D call. Germline V gene lookup returns CDR1 SGHTA and CDR2 FQGNSA. CDR3 size: 15 residues. The germline V and J ends were trimmed by 5 bases and 5 bases, with 16 bases remaining between them.

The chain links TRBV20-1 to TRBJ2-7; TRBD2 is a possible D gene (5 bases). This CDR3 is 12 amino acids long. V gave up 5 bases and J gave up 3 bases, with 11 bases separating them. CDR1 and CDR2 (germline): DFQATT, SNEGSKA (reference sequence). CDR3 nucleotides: TGCAGTGCTGGGAGACTGGGCTACGAGCAGTACTTC. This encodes CSAGRLGYEQYF.

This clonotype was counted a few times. The CDR3 sequence: CSVATNTGELFF. The CDR3 DNA is TGCAGCGTTGCTACGAACACCGGGGAGCTGTTTTTT. V and J are TRBV29-1 and TRBJ2-2; no firm D call. The CDR3 loop spans 12 amino acids. The V end lost 4 bases, the J end lost 0 bases, and 3 bases lay between the germline ends. Per the germline V gene, CDR1 is SQVTM and CDR2 is ANQGSEA.

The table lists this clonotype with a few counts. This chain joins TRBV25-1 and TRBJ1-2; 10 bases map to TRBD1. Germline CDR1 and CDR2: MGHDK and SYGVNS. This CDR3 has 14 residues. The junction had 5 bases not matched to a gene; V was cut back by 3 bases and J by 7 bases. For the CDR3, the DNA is TGTGCCAGCAGTGATCCCGGACAGGGGGTTGGCTACACCTTC. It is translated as CASSDPGQGVGYTF.

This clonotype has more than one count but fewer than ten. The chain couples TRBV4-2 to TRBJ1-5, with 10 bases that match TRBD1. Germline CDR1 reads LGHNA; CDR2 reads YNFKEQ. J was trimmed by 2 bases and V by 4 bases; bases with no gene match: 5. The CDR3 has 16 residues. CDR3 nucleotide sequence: TGTGCCAGCAGCCGCGTGACAGGGGGCGGCAATCAGCCCCAGCATTTT. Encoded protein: CASSRVTGGGNQPQHF.

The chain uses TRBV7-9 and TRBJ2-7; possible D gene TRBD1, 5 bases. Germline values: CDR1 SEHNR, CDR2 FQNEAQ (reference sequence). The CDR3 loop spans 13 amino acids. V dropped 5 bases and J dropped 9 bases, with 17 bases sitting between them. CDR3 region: CASSPTGQLGQYF. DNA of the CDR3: TGTGCCAGCAGCCCTACAGGACAACTGGGGCAGTACTTC.